This entry lists 18 T cell receptor beta chains sequenced from one sample in a study of CD8+ T cells in alopecia areata. Treatment indicated: oral pan-JAK inhibitor, 5-10 mg twice daily. Isolated RNA was reverse transcribed into cDNA used as the sequencing template. Generated by immunoSEQ multiplex PCR, the TCRdb table keeps only in-frame clones and is missing some. Among under 200,000 clones listed, approximately 57% were seen once. Sample: CD4+ T cells sorted from blood, taken at week 24, from a patient treated with tofacitinib. The receptors shown here come from a human donor with alopecia areata.

CDR3 coding DNA: TGTGCCTGGAGTGTAAAGGGACCGGGAAATTCACCCCTCCACTTT. It is translated as CAWSVKGPGNSPLHF. This rearrangement joins TRBV30 to TRBJ1-6; D is possibly TRBD1 (5 bases). In germline, CDR1 is GTSNPN, CDR2 SVGIG (reference sequence). V dropped 0 bases and J dropped 7 bases, with 13 bases sitting between them. The CDR3 is 15 amino acids.

The chain joins TRBV9 to TRBJ1-1, with TRBD1 identical over 10 bases. The CDR3 is 14 amino acids. The V gene end was trimmed by 4 bases and the J gene end by 3 bases; junction bases not matched to a gene: 3. CDR1 and CDR2 (germline): SGDLS, YYNGEE. The CDR3 here is CASSRTGGDTEAFF. The CDR3 region has the DNA TGTGCCAGCAGCCGGACAGGGGGGGACACTGAAGCTTTCTTT.

The CDR3 reads CAITPGAGELFF. CDR3 DNA: TGTGCCATCACTCCCGGGGCCGGGGAGCTGTTTTTT. The chain carries TRBV10-3 and TRBJ2-2, with D tentatively TRBD2 (5 bases). Germline loops: CDR1 ENHRY, CDR2 SYGVKD. This CDR3 region has 12 residues. V lost 7 bases to trimming and J lost 6 bases, with 9 bases between them.

This clone was seen only a few times. The genes are TRBV18 and TRBJ2-2; TRBD2 aligns across 9 bases. Germline loops: CDR1 KGHSH, CDR2 LQKENI. V shed 1 base, J shed 4 bases, and the junction held 4 bases outside the gene matches. The length of the CDR3 is 16 residues. CDR3 sequence (DNA): TGTGCCAGCTCACCACGAGCGGGGGGCGGCACCGGGGAGCTGTTTTTT. Encoded protein: CASSPRAGGGTGELFF.

On this clone itself: The junction shows a germline mismatch at one end, possibly a read error. V is TRBV30 and J is TRBJ1-1, with D uncertain. This CDR3 is built from 11 residues. The germline CDR1 and CDR2 sequences are GTSNPN and SVGIG (reference sequence). The CDR3 spells CAWSRERRQGF. In DNA, the CDR3 is TGTGCCTGGAGTCGGGAAAGACGGCAAGGCTTT.

The CDR3 region is CASSELSRGADSYEQYF. CDR3 sequence (DNA): TGTGCCAGCAGTGAACTTAGTAGAGGGGCGGACTCCTACGAGCAGTACTTC. The chain combines TRBV2 with TRBJ2-7; D assignment may be TRBD1 or TRBD2 (5 bases each). Deletions cut 2 bases from V and 0 bases from J, with 17 bases between. This CDR3 is 17 amino acids long. Per germline, CDR1 SNHLY and CDR2 FYNNEI.

The rearrangement uses TRBV2 and TRBJ2-7; the D gene is possibly TRBD1 (6 bases). Germline V lookup: CDR1 SNHLY, CDR2 FYNNEI. The CDR3 consists of 13 residues. The V gene lost 11 bases and the J gene lost 2 bases, with 16 bases spanning the gap. CDR3 residues: CASRDTLTYEQYF. The CDR3 DNA is TGTGCCTCCCGGGACACCCTCACCTACGAGCAGTACTTC.

V usage is TRBV15 and J usage is TRBJ2-3; tentatively, D is TRBD1 or TRBD2 (5 bases each). V lost 0 bases, J lost 2 bases, and 15 bases lay in between. From germline, CDR1 is LNHNV and CDR2 YYDKDF (reference sequence). CDR3 length: 17 residues. CDR3 sequence reads: CATSRDTRGSATDTQYF. As DNA, the CDR3 is TGTGCCACCAGCAGAGACACGAGGGGCAGCGCCACAGATACGCAGTATTTT.

The rearrangement uses TRBV25-1 and TRBJ1-1; D is unclear. Per the germline V gene, CDR1 is MGHDK and CDR2 is SYGVNS. V was pared by 3 bases and J by 7 bases, with 15 bases between. The CDR3 has 14 residues. DNA of the CDR3: TGTGCCAGCAGTGAGCCTTACCCGCACAGTGAAGCTTTCTTT. Amino acids: CASSEPYPHSEAFF.

CDR3 residues: CASSEWGQGARYGYTF. CDR3 in DNA: TGTGCCAGCAGTGAATGGGGACAGGGAGCCCGCTATGGCTACACCTTC. The chain combines TRBV6-1 with TRBJ1-2, with 9 bases that match TRBD1. V lost 2 bases and J lost 4; bases outside the gene matches: 8. The CDR3 is 16 residues long. Germline CDR1 MNHNS, CDR2 SASEGT.

This clone appeared a few times. The gene calls are TRBV29-1 and TRBJ1-6; D unresolved. Germline V gives CDR1 SQVTM, CDR2 ANQGSEA. The CDR3 contains 12 residues. The V gene lost 4 bases and the J gene lost 14 bases, with 15 bases spanning the gap. The CDR3 sequence: CSVGTGLGTLHF. CDR3 bases: TGCAGCGTTGGGACGGGCCTCGGAACCCTCCACTTT.

This clone was detected only a few times. The V gene is TRBV11-3, the J gene TRBJ2-7; possibly TRBD1 for D (6 bases). CDR1 and CDR2 from the germline V gene are SGHNT and YENEEA. Trimming took 0 bases from V and 0 from J, leaving 9 bases between them. This CDR3 spans 15 amino acids. CDR3 DNA sequence: TGTGCCAGCAGCTTAGATTTGGACAGCTCCTACGAGCAGTACTTC. Amino acid sequence: CASSLDLDSSYEQYF.

This clone turned up a few times. V is TRBV7-2 and J is TRBJ1-1, with TRBD1 identical over 9 bases. Germline V lookup: CDR1 SGHTA, CDR2 FQGNSA. CDR3 length: 16 amino acids. J was trimmed by 1 base and V by 4 bases; bases with no gene match: 7. The CDR3 reads CASSSYRDRENTEAFF. CDR3 DNA: TGTGCCAGCAGCTCTTACCGGGACAGGGAGAACACTGAAGCTTTCTTT.

The CDR3 region is CASSLSDGRNEKLFF. The CDR3 DNA follows: TGTGCCAGCAGTTTATCGGACGGACGTAATGAAAAACTGTTTTTT. This chain connects TRBV27 to TRBJ1-4; D gene unclear. Germline CDR1 reads MNHEY; CDR2 reads SMNVEV (reference sequence). Trimming took 0 bases from V and 4 from J, leaving 9 bases between them. The CDR3 is 15 residues long.

This chain joins TRBV4-1 and TRBJ2-1, with a possible D match to TRBD1 (5 bases). Germline CDR1 reads MGHRA; CDR2 reads YSYEKL. V was shortened by 0 bases and J by 2 bases, with 11 bases between the two germline ends. The CDR3 covers 16 residues. The CDR3 reads CASSQEPRVTYNEQFF. The CDR3 DNA reads as TGCGCCAGCAGCCAAGAACCCAGGGTAACCTACAATGAGCAGTTCTTC.

This clone was picked up a small number of times. The chain uses TRBV18 and TRBJ1-5; D unresolved. CDR1 is KGHSH and CDR2 is LQKENI in the germline V gene. Trimming took 1 base from V and 2 from J, leaving 21 bases between them. This CDR3 contains 19 residues. The CDR3 coding sequence is TGTGCCAGCTCACCACTATACAATAAAAGGGCCAGACGCAATCAGCCCCAGCATTTT. This sequence encodes CASSPLYNKRARRNQPQHF. The full variable domain, in which reference TRBV18 and TRBJ1-5 provide the parts outside the CDR3, is NAGVMQNPRHLVRRRGQEARLRCSPMKGHSHVYWYRQLPEEGLKFMVYLQKENIIDESGMPKERFSAEFPKEGPSILRIQQVVRGDSAAYFCASSPLYNKRARRNQPQHFGDGTRLSIL.

This sequence joins TRBV5-1 and TRBJ2-7; TRBD1 matches at 10 bases. The CDR3 extends over 13 amino acids. The V gene end was trimmed by 7 bases and the J gene end by 1 base; junction bases not matched to a gene: 2. The germline gives CDR1 SGHRS, CDR2 YFSETQ. The CDR3 bases are TGCGCCAGCGGGACAGGGGATTCCTACGAGCAGTACTTC. Translation gives CASGTGDSYEQYF.

This clone has just a few counts. This chain joins TRBV6-6 and TRBJ1-3; 9 nucleotides line up with TRBD1. The germline gives CDR1 MNHNY, CDR2 SVGAGI (reference sequence). The CDR3 has 15 amino acids. With 5 bases clipped from V and 4 bases from J, the junction kept 6 bases outside the gene matches. In nucleotides, the CDR3 is TGTGCCAGCAGTGAGTCCGGGACAGGGGGAAACACCATATATTTT. It codes for CASSESGTGGNTIYF.